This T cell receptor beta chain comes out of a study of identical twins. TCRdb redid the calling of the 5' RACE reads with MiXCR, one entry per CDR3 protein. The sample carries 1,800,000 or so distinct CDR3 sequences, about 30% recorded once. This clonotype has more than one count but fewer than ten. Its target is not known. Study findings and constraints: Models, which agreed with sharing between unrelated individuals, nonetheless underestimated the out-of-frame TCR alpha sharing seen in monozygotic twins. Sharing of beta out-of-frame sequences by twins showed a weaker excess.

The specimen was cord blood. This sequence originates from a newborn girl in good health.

The CDR3 nucleotides are TGCGCCAGCAGGGACTTGGAGATAGATACGCAGTATTTT. It yields the protein CASRDLEIDTQYF. The chain employs TRBV10-2 and TRBJ2-3; perhaps TRBD2 as D (5 bases). In germline, CDR1 is WSHSY, CDR2 SAAADI. This CDR3 has 13 amino acids. V lost 6 bases, J lost 5 bases, and 12 bases lay in between.